Shown below are 25 T cell receptor beta chains from a single sample sequenced in a study of blood T cell repertoires in COVID-19. Produced via immunoSEQ multiplex PCR; TCRdb's table is partial and in-frame only. Of under 50,000 clones in the sample, roughly 69% are singletons; the top ten hold about 5.9%. The material sequenced was peripheral blood. The receptors stem from a man older than 75 with acute or convalescent COVID-19.

V is TRBV7-2 and J is TRBJ1-2; D is perhaps TRBD1 (6 bases). The CDR3 is 17 amino acids. Germline V gene lookup returns CDR1 SGHTA and CDR2 FQGNSA. V was pared by 0 bases and J by 7 bases, with 21 bases between. The CDR3 loop reads CASSLAEEQGLIGGYTF. The CDR3, as DNA: TGTGCCAGCAGCTTAGCGGAGGAACAGGGCTTGATTGGTGGCTACACCTTC.

The V gene is TRBV5-1, the J gene TRBJ2-7, with 7 bases that match TRBD1. CDR3 length: 15 residues. V lost 3 bases, J lost 4 bases, and 10 bases stayed unmatched. CDR1 is SGHRS, CDR2 YFSETQ, per germline. This chain's CDR3 is CASSSPGTDIYEQYF. The DNA of the CDR3 is TGCGCCAGCAGCTCCCCCGGGACAGATATATACGAGCAGTACTTC. Based on the CDR3 plus reference TRBV5-1 and TRBJ2-7, the full variable domain is KAGVTQTPRYLIKTRGQQVTLSCSPISGHRSVSWYQQTPGQGLQFLFEYFSETQRNKGNFPGRFSGRQFSNSRSEMNVSTLELGDSALYLCASSSPGTDIYEQYFGPGTRLTVT.

The V call is TRBV11-3, the J call TRBJ2-3; 11 bases fit TRBD2. Germline V gene sequence: CDR1 SGHNT, CDR2 YENEEA. The V segment lost 1 base and the J segment 1 base; nucleotides outside the gene matches: 4. The CDR3 totals 17 residues. CDR3 DNA sequence: TGTGCCAGCAGCTTAGGGGGGACTAGCGGCGGCACAGATACGCAGTATTTT. Translating it yields CASSLGGTSGGTDTQYF.

In its sample, this clone is medium-sized. V usage is TRBV2 and J usage is TRBJ2-1, with D possibly TRBD2 on 5 matching bases. This CDR3 region has 14 residues. With 3 bases removed from V and 9 bases from J, the gap between germline ends came to 15 bases. CDR1 and CDR2 (germline): SNHLY, FYNNEI. The CDR3 DNA is TGTGCCAGCAGTGAGCCCAGCGGATCGAGTGAGCAGTTCTTC. As protein: CASSEPSGSSEQFF. The variable domain in full, completed from reference TRBV2 and TRBJ2-1, reads EPEVTQTPSHQVTQMGQEVILRCVPISNHLYFYWYRQILGQKVEFLVSFYNNEISEKSEIFDDQFSVERPDGSNFTLKIRSTKLEDSAMYFCASSEPSGSSEQFFGPGTRLTVL.

The CDR3 DNA reads TGTGCTAGTGGTTTGGGACAGGGGTATGGCTACACCTTC. This translates into CASGLGQGYGYTF. J is TRBJ1-2 and V is TRBV12-5; 8 bases map to TRBD1. Germline trimming cut 1 base from V and 5 bases from J; bases unmatched to any gene: 0. The CDR3 contains 13 residues. CDR1 is LGHNT and CDR2 is FRNRAP in the germline V gene.

The table lists this clone with a count of one. The gene calls are TRBV19 and TRBJ2-1; 9 bases fit TRBD2. The trim removed 0 bases at V and 5 bases at J, leaving 11 bases unmatched. CDR1 and CDR2 (germline): LNHDA, SQIVND (reference sequence). This CDR3 region has 18 residues. This CDR3 is CASSIDQRRLAGNNEQFF. For the CDR3, the DNA is TGTGCCAGTAGTATAGATCAAAGGCGGCTAGCGGGGAACAATGAGCAGTTCTTC.

The genes are TRBV10-3 and TRBJ2-7, with D tentatively TRBD1 (5 bases). The germline V gene has CDR1 ENHRY and CDR2 SYGVKD. This CDR3 spans 14 amino acids. The V end lost 7 bases, the J end lost 6 bases, and 19 bases lay between the germline ends. CDR3 sequence reads: CAIKGYTDPGEQYF. CDR3 DNA sequence: TGTGCCATCAAGGGGTACACGGACCCGGGCGAGCAGTACTTC.

A few counts support this clone. The chain couples TRBV7-9 to TRBJ2-2, with a weak D call TRBD1 (5 bases). The ends were cut back, 5 bases at V and 7 bases at J, with 14 bases in the middle. The CDR3 runs to 14 residues. Germline-derived CDR1 and CDR2 are SEHNR and FQNEAQ (reference sequence). CDR3 residues: CASSQGRGIGELFF. CDR3 nucleotides: TGTGCCAGCAGCCAGGGTAGGGGAATCGGGGAGCTGTTTTTT.

The CDR3 here is CASSSTGDNQPQHF. The DNA for the CDR3 is TGTGCCAGCAGCTCGACAGGGGACAATCAGCCCCAGCATTTT. The rearrangement uses TRBV7-2 and TRBJ1-5, with 8 nucleotides matching TRBD1. The CDR3 is made up of 14 amino acids. Germline V gives CDR1 SGHTA, CDR2 FQGNSA. J was trimmed by 3 bases and V by 4 bases; bases with no gene match: 2.

The chain is built from TRBV19 and TRBJ1-2; D possibly corresponds to TRBD1 (5 bases). V was pared by 6 bases and J by 4 bases, with 6 bases between. The CDR3 runs to 11 residues. Germline CDR1 reads LNHDA; CDR2 reads SQIVND (reference sequence). The CDR3 loop reads CASSTGYGYTF. The CDR3 DNA sequence: TGTGCCAGTAGCACAGGCTATGGCTACACCTTC.

Concerning this clone itself: Other DNA sequences in the same sample also yield this CDR3. The chain carries TRBV12-3 or TRBV12-4 and TRBJ1-5; D call uncertain. V lost 2 bases, J lost 5 bases, and 7 bases lay in between. The CDR3 contains 13 residues. The CDR3 spells CASSLLRDQPQHF. As DNA, the CDR3 is TGTGCCAGCAGTTTATTACGAGATCAGCCCCAGCATTTT.

The V gene is TRBV5-4, the J gene TRBJ1-1, with D possibly matching TRBD1 (6 bases). Trimming took off 0 bases at V and 1 base at J, with 13 bases between the two ends. This CDR3 is 16 amino acids long. Germline loops: CDR1 SGHNT, CDR2 YYREEE (reference sequence). The CDR3 here is CASSLGAGATNTEAFF. As DNA, the CDR3 is TGTGCCAGCAGCTTGGGAGCAGGGGCAACGAACACTGAAGCTTTCTTT.

This sequence joins TRBV4-2 and TRBJ1-1, with a weak D call TRBD1 (5 bases). This CDR3 region has 13 residues. Per the germline V gene, CDR1 is LGHNA and CDR2 is YNFKEQ. Trimming removed 0 bases from V and 4 bases from J, with 6 bases in between. CDR3: CASSQEGGTEAFF. The DNA of the CDR3 is TGTGCCAGCAGCCAAGAGGGGGGCACTGAAGCTTTCTTT.

This clone was seen only once. The rearrangement joins TRBV19 to TRBJ2-1; D not certain. The germline CDR1 and CDR2 sequences are LNHDA and SQIVND (reference sequence). The CDR3 spans 13 residues. Trimming left V 7 bases short and J 10 bases short, with 17 bases between. The DNA of the CDR3 is TGTGCCAGTATTGGAAGGAGTCGGCGGGAGCAGTTCTTC. Encoded protein: CASIGRSRREQFF.

The table lists this clone with a count of one. The genes are TRBV7-8 and TRBJ1-4; D possibly corresponds to TRBD1 (6 bases). The V end was cut by 2 bases, the J end by 8 bases, with 18 bases between. There are 16 residues in the CDR3. Looked up from germline, CDR1 is SGHVS and CDR2 is FQNEAQ. Here the CDR3 DNA reads TGTGCCAGCAGCTTAACCCCGACAGGCTTAGCAGAAAAACTGTTTTTT. This gives the protein CASSLTPTGLAEKLFF. Full variable domain (remainder filled in from reference TRBV7-8 and TRBJ1-4): GAGVSQSPRYKVAKRGQDVALRCDPISGHVSLFWYQQALGQGPEFLTYFQNEAQLDKSGLPSDRFFAERPEGSVSTLKIQRTQQEDSAVYLCASSLTPTGLAEKLFFGSGTQLSVL.

The chain employs TRBV7-2 and TRBJ1-5; 9 bases match TRBD1. This CDR3 has 14 residues. CDR1 is SGHTA and CDR2 is FQGNSA in the germline V gene. The junction had 2 bases not matched to a gene; V was cut back by 2 bases and J by 6 bases. CDR3 in amino acids: CASSLNRGPQPQHF. CDR3 nucleotide sequence: TGTGCCAGCAGCTTAAACAGGGGGCCTCAGCCCCAGCATTTT.

This clone was seen more than once but under ten times. This chain links TRBV7-2 with TRBJ2-7; 11 nucleotides line up with TRBD1. The CDR3 runs to 16 residues. Trimming at V came to 1 base and at J to 2 bases, leaving 4 bases not matched to a gene. Looked up from germline, CDR1 is SGHTA and CDR2 is FQGNSA. Here the CDR3 reads CASSLDGGQGAYEQYF. DNA for the CDR3: TGTGCCAGCAGCTTAGATGGGGGACAGGGGGCCTACGAGCAGTACTTC.

This chain uses TRBV7-9 with TRBJ2-3; 9 bases line up with TRBD2. CDR3 size: 16 residues. The junction had 6 bases not matched to a gene; V was cut back by 5 bases and J by 0 bases. Germline V gene lookup returns CDR1 SEHNR and CDR2 FQNEAQ (reference sequence). The CDR3 DNA is TGTGCCAGCAGCATCTCTAGCGGGGAAAGCACAGATACGCAGTATTTT. It encodes CASSISSGESTDTQYF.

This clone was picked up one time. This chain joins TRBV20-1 and TRBJ1-2; no clear D. Trimming cost V 3 bases and J 8 bases, with 10 bases left between them. From germline, CDR1 is DFQATT and CDR2 SNEGSKA (reference sequence). The CDR3 is 11 amino acids. The CDR3 DNA reads TGCAGTGCTAGCGGCGGAACGGGCTACACCTTC. The encoded protein is CSASGGTGYTF.

This chain joins TRBV6-2 or TRBV6-3 and TRBJ2-5, with 9 bases identical to TRBD1. Trimming at V came to 0 bases and at J to 5 bases, leaving 7 bases not matched to a gene. CDR3 length: 16 residues. Germline V CDR1 and CDR2: MNHEY, SVGEGT. CDR3 residues: CASSYSPGQGFETQYF. The CDR3, as DNA: TGTGCCAGCAGTTACTCCCCGGGACAGGGTTTCGAGACCCAGTACTTC.

CDR3 sequence: CASSEYGGGGSYNEQFF. The CDR3 nucleotides are TGTGCCAGCAGTGAATATGGCGGGGGAGGTTCCTACAATGAGCAGTTCTTC. The genes are TRBV25-1 and TRBJ2-1; 7 bases fit TRBD2. CDR1 is MGHDK and CDR2 is SYGVNS in the germline V gene. V shed 0 bases, J shed 1 base, and the junction held 6 bases outside the gene matches. The CDR3 covers 17 residues.

This clone was observed a few times. In DNA, the CDR3 is TGTGCCAGCAGTGGACAGGGGCGGACTGAAGCTTTCTTT. Translation gives CASSGQGRTEAFF. The J gene is TRBJ1-1, the V gene TRBV7-9; 9 bases match TRBD1. Germline CDR1 reads SEHNR; CDR2 reads FQNEAQ (reference sequence). The CDR3 sequence is 13 residues long. J was trimmed by 5 bases and V by 6 bases; bases with no gene match: 4.

This clone is medium-sized. This sequence joins TRBV5-1 and TRBJ1-5, with D hard to call. The CDR3 length is 15 residues. Germline CDR1 SGHRS, CDR2 YFSETQ. V lost 0 bases, J lost 1 base, and 8 bases lay in between. CDR3 sequence reads: CASSLEGRSNQPQHF. CDR3 coding DNA: TGCGCCAGCAGCTTGGAAGGGAGAAGCAATCAGCCCCAGCATTTT.

This clone was seen once. The chain carries TRBV6-2 or TRBV6-3 and TRBJ2-2; TRBD2 aligns across 9 bases. The CDR3 consists of 16 residues. V was pared by 2 bases and J by 4 bases, with 5 bases of the junction left unmatched. The germline gives CDR1 MNHEY, CDR2 SVGEGT. CDR3 coding DNA: TGTGCCAGCAGTTACACGGTAGCGGGGGTCACCGGGGAGCTGTTTTTT. Amino acid sequence: CASSYTVAGVTGELFF.

This chain uses TRBV5-8 with TRBJ1-2; D unresolved. V lost 6 bases, J lost 5 bases, and 26 bases lay in between. Germline V gene sequence: CDR1 SGHTS, CDR2 YDEGEE. CDR3 size: 17 residues. The CDR3 DNA is TGTGCCAGCACGCCAGAAACTAGCGGACTGCCGGTGTATGGCTACACCTTC. Its translation: CASTPETSGLPVYGYTF.